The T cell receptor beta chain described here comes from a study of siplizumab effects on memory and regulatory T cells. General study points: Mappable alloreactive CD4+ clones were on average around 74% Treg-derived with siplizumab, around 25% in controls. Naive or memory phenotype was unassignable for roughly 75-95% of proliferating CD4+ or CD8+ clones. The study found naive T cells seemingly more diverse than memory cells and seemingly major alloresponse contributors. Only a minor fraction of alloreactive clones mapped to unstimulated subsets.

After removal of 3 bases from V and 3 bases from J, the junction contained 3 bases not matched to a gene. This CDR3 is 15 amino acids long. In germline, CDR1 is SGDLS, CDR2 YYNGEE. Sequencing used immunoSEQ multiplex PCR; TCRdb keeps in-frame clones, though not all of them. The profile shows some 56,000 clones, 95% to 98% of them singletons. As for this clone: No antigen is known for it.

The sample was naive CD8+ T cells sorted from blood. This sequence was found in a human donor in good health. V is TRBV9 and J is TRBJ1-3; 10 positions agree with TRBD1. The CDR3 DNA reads TGTGCCAGCAGCGGGACAGGGGGTGGTGGAAACACCATATATTTT. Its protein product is CASSGTGGGGNTIYF.